The clone carrying this T cell receptor (beta chain) was observed at least ten times. Its antigen remains unidentified. The V and J ends lost 7 bases and 2 bases, in that order; junction bases with no gene match: 5. Germline V gene data show CDR1 as MNHNS and CDR2 as SASEGT. This CDR3 has 13 residues. The TCR beta CDR3 regions underwent amplification using RNA transcripts as the source. First-round RT-PCR targeting the TCR CDR3 was performed with the HTBI primer set. TCRdb itself ran the multiplex PCR reads through MiXCR, one entry per CDR3 protein. Of about 370,000 distinct CDR3 sequences listed, over 12% are singletons. Patients showing uncontrolled infection, other autoimmune disease, pregnancy or lactation were ineligible. This entry comes from a study of T cells in Graves' hyperthyroidism and ophthalmopathy. Points from the study as a whole: In blood, most of the thyroid clonotypes expanded above 0.001 were also present.

The chain couples TRBV6-1 to TRBJ2-7, with TRBD1 identical over 7 bases. This receptor was obtained from a woman aged 60-70 years with Graves' ophthalmopathy. Sequencing was performed on blood. DNA of the CDR3: TGTGCCAGCAATCACAGGGGTCCCTACGAGCAGTACTTC. This translates into CASNHRGPYEQYF.